Described below is a single T cell receptor beta chain sequence and its context. The antigen it binds to is not known. Base quality data are lacking; no much larger clone is found one base away. Spanning cysteine to phenylalanine, the CDR3 consists of 13 amino acids. The sequence is cut down to CDR3 DNA, 39 bases in frame from base 1. CDR1 and CDR2 are drawn from the germline V gene: SQVTM, ANQGSEA. The germline ends are 17 bases apart after V is trimmed by 7 bases and J by 7 bases. The data were obtained in a study of cytomegalovirus exposure and HLA in healthy donors (dated 2017 in TCRdb). Concerning the study at large: An earlier analysis of several hundred of the donors reported 276 Gb of sequence data and more than 90 million unique TCR beta sequences from 190 million or so T cells. An early release covering around 630 HLA-typed donors comprised about 310 gigabases of sequencing data and approximately 85 million unique TCR sequences. Of the roughly 400 genotyped donors, around 81% fell in the genetic ancestry cluster associated with self-reported Caucasian donors. The aim of the study was to test whether cataloging public T cell receptors could identify signatures of past pathogen exposure. The study profiled the T cell repertoires of hundreds of subjects by immunosequencing and related them to cytomegalovirus serostatus. Besides the first cohort of about 730 subjects, a separate validation cohort made up of 120 different subjects was used. The study combined high-throughput TCR immunosequencing, statistical association of individual TCRs with disease status, and machine learning to predict cytomegalovirus infection status. In a later analysis, previously published TCR beta repertoires from 500 to 750 donors were re-analyzed and high-resolution HLA genotyping was added so that TCR occurrence patterns could be studied. Rather than using new phenotypic data, the later analysis identified candidate immune exposures from TCR beta sequences and from how often those sequences occurred across donors. To decide whether each TCR beta V gene segment behaved as functional or pseudogenic, an earlier analysis of several hundred of the donors relied on high-throughput TCR beta sequencing. Donor age, sex, ethnicity and CMV serostatus were compiled together with the repertoire data. In a later genetic analysis, genome-wide SNP genotypes for about 55% of the roughly 670 donors were used, and that subset was treated as a discovery cohort. All discovery cohort repertoires had been generated on a single sequencing platform. Class I and class II HLA loci were covered by the typing at four-digit resolution. Typing coverage varied by locus: roughly 629-640 donors for A, B, C, DRB1 and DQB1; under 550 for DQA1; over 600 for DPA1; some 470 for DPB1. A handful of DR-DQ haplotypes were handled as single units for association and clustering because linkage in the cohort was strong. On average, roughly 240,000 unique TCR beta nucleotide sequences were sequenced per donor among a few hundred genotyped donors of the cohort, with about 19% of those sequences being non-productive.

In total, more than 500 healthy bone marrow donors made up the cohort. At the time of sampling, all cohort members were nominally healthy, though unrecorded immune exposures were likely present. The donor tested CMV seropositive and was one of the 289 seropositive cohort members. Each donor provided a peripheral blood sample, and peripheral blood mononuclear cells were used for TCR beta sequencing. Genomic DNA extraction from the blood cell samples was performed with the Qiagen DNeasy Blood Extraction Kit. Study-wide findings and limitations: In the study, some 160 TCR beta chains were listed as associated with cytomegalovirus. A further reported finding was that TCR beta sequences accurately predicted the HLA-A and HLA-B alleles for most subjects in the first cohort. Around 16 rarely observed V segments, including chromosome 9 orphons, were excluded from the earlier analysis of just under 600 of the donors because counts were too low. A cluster of highly shared sequence variants was judged likely to be a technical artifact of the sequencing pipeline. CMV serostatus was the only immune exposure information available for the cohort. In an earlier analysis of roughly 500 of the donors, most TCR beta V segments appeared in productive rearrangements about 87% or about 30% of the time, broadly matching IMGT annotations. A later analysis found that HLA-associated TCR beta chains were more clonally expanded and had lower generation probabilities than equally common non-associated chains. The cohort was sequenced for TCR beta chains only, and without alpha or paired-chain data the features that could be detected were limited. Because HLA typing was unavailable for some donors at each locus, only the typed subset was used in association tests. V-gene and J-gene trimming of TCR beta chains was associated with a missense DCLRE1C variant in a later genetic analysis, and the association was replicated in an independent cohort. In both the original and validation cohorts, the classifier was reported to diagnose cytomegalovirus status with high specificity and sensitivity. Strong co-occurrence of HLA alleles, especially DR and DQ, made assigning TCR associations to individual alleles difficult. Most TCR sequences were observed very rarely across donors, whereas some public TCRs were present in many individuals. Three of the identified cytomegalovirus-associated TCR beta chains were confirmed in vitro to be specific for cytomegalovirus antigens. Some IMGT-functional V segments, including TRBV6-2 and TRBV6-3, could not be told apart with the 87-base-pair reads, so those segments were excluded. The presence/absence analyses assumed that sequencing depth was roughly uniform across donors, and that assumption may not be true. In a later analysis, the rate of TCR association differed among HLA loci, with DRB1 alleles having the most associated TCRs and HLA-C alleles having the fewest. A later analysis found that most CMV-associated TCR beta chains appeared HLA-restricted, with HLA associations seemingly driven largely by CMV exposure. In a later analysis, about 16,000 TCR beta sequences were associated with specific HLA alleles at a false discovery rate of 0.05. According to a later genetic analysis, donors in an Asian-associated ancestry cluster had fewer N-insertions in productive TCRs than the approximately 690-donor mean. A later analysis reported that several top co-occurrence clusters appeared linked to parvovirus B19, influenza, CMV and Epstein-Barr virus. The authors suggested that the approach could potentially be generalized to other disease states and immunological phenotypes. Linkage disequilibrium might explain the correlated functional status among segregating V segments, but an unknown experimental factor could not be ruled out.

The library came from the immunoSEQ multiplex PCR assay. For the multiplex PCR, a mixture combining 60 forward primers for TCR Vbeta segments and 13 reverse primers for TCR Jbeta segments was used. Amplification of the CDR3 region of rearranged TCR beta genes was performed with a multiplex PCR assay on genomic DNA. The Illumina HiSeq System was used to sequence the amplified TCR beta libraries as 87-base-pair reads. Under the source paper's analysis protocol: Across the roughly 600 repertoires, a later analysis counted roughly 84 million unique TCR beta chains, roughly 11 million of which were shared by at least two donors. To remove PCR and sequencing errors, raw reads were error-corrected and collapsed into unique sequences using a nearest-neighbor algorithm that merged closely related sequences. Alignment of CDR3 sequences to IMGT reference sequences was used to assign V, D and J gene segments. For a sequence to be retained, at least a six-nucleotide match to both a V gene segment and a J gene segment was required. A rearrangement was called productive if the CDR3 had no stop codons and remained in frame with V and J, and every other rearrangement was called non-productive. Following IMGT convention, CDR3 was defined as the stretch from the second conserved V-encoded cysteine to the conserved J-encoded phenylalanine. In an earlier analysis of more than 550 of the donors, sequences lacking an unambiguous match to a single V gene segment were excluded. An earlier analysis of 500 to 600 of the donors classified V segments as functional when productive rearrangements were above 56.7% and as segregating when the standard deviation between donors was above 5%. A statistical classification framework was built to diagnose cytomegalovirus status from the catalog of TCR beta chain sequences. In a later analysis, V and J genes were assigned by comparing TCR nucleotide sequences against IMGT/GENE-DB human TR gene sequences. The TCRdist pipeline was used in a later analysis to assign CDR3 sequences and most-parsimonious VDJ recombination scenarios. In a later analysis, every TCR beta chain was defined by the combination of its CDR3 amino acid sequence and its V-gene family, and reads without a unique V-gene family were dropped. As a way to deal with suspected cross-contamination and a sequencing artifact, a later analysis dropped approximately 590 nucleotide sequences that were highly shared and had low generation probability. A later analysis calculated a clonal expansion index for each public chain from normalized within-repertoire ranks of inferred template counts. In a later analysis, generation probabilities were computed using a VDJ recombination model fitted to out-of-frame rearrangements, and the results were checked against IGoR. Hypergeometric tests were used in a later analysis to score TCR-TCR, TCR-HLA and TCR-CMV co-occurrence, with a repertoire-size bias correction applied to the TCR pairs. To estimate false discovery rates, a later analysis permuted the HLA or CMV assignments 20 times. In a later analysis, co-occurring TCRs were grouped using DBSCAN, and TCRdist sequence similarity was added for clustering within HLA-allele-positive subsets. Co-occurrence clustering excluded repertoires with fewer than 30,000 or more than 120,000 public chains, plus five with anomalous nucleotide sharing. As stored in TCRdb, this immuneACCESS dataset retains in-frame rearrangements with V and J assigned. A fraction of the clones does not appear; measured against another copy, unresolved V genes explain less than half of the discrepancy, and the remainder lacks a known reason. The DNA was the basis for D and trimming; V, J and clone size are from that table. The table for this sample lists some 90,000 clones; around 74% of them were counted only once. The biggest ten clones account for under 3.5% of the sample.

The sequenced sample was PBMCs. The chain joins TRBV29-1 to TRBJ2-1, with TRBD2 perhaps the D gene, on 5 matching bases. This clonotype originated in a female donor in good health and CMV-seropositive. The CDR3 region has the sequence CSAGVWSGNEQFF. The nucleotide sequence reads TGCAGCGCCGGGGTCTGGTCCGGAAATGAGCAGTTCTTC.